The 21 T cell receptor beta chains below all came from one sample that was sequenced in a study of TIL therapy for anti-PD-1-resistant metastatic lung cancer. The immunoSEQ assay was v3. Produced via immunoSEQ multiplex PCR; TCRdb's table is partial and in-frame only. Altogether 55,000 to 70,000 clones are present, around 86% being singletons, with the ten largest covering around 2.6%. Sample time point: pre-treatment sample, taken before nivolumab and TIL therapy. Material: blood, obtained at baseline. The receptors were gathered from a person aged 25-80 years with non-small cell lung cancer.

The chain has TRBV2 and TRBJ2-1; D perhaps matches TRBD2 (5 bases). This CDR3 has 16 amino acids. Trimming pared 5 bases from V and 8 bases from J, leaving 22 bases between. Germline lookup yields CDR1 SNHLY and CDR2 FYNNEI. CDR3 residues: CASSPDIGRGYDEQFF. CDR3 in DNA: TGTGCCAGCAGTCCTGATATCGGCCGGGGTTACGATGAGCAGTTCTTC. The entire variable domain, with the rest obtained from reference TRBV2 and TRBJ2-1, is as follows: EPEVTQTPSHQVTQMGQEVILRCVPISNHLYFYWYRQILGQKVEFLVSFYNNEISEKSEIFDDQFSVERPDGSNFTLKIRSTKLEDSAMYFCASSPDIGRGYDEQFFGPGTRLTVL.

This rearrangement joins TRBV5-1 to TRBJ2-1; D unresolved. The V gene lost 2 bases and the J gene lost 1 base, with 7 bases spanning the gap. Germline CDR1 and CDR2: SGHRS and YFSETQ. CDR3 length equals 14 residues. This CDR3 reads CASSLTSSYNEQFF. Written as DNA, the CDR3 is TGCGCCAGCAGCTTAACTTCATCCTACAATGAGCAGTTCTTC.

The chain combines TRBV6-1 with TRBJ1-1; perhaps TRBD1 as D (6 bases). V gave up 1 base and J gave up 4 bases, with 16 bases separating them. This CDR3 has 16 residues. Per the germline V gene, CDR1 is MNHNS and CDR2 is SASEGT. The CDR3 sequence: CASSEGTGWWGTEAFF. DNA for the CDR3: TGTGCCAGCAGTGAAGGAACAGGGTGGTGGGGCACTGAAGCTTTCTTT.

The rearrangement links TRBV5-1 to TRBJ2-7; 8 bases are a match to TRBD1. The CDR3 contains 15 residues. Germline V gene lookup returns CDR1 SGHRS and CDR2 YFSETQ. Trimming at V came to 0 bases and at J to 5 bases, leaving 7 bases not matched to a gene. CDR3: CASSLEQGALNEQYF. For the CDR3, the DNA is TGCGCCAGCAGCTTGGAGCAGGGGGCCTTGAACGAGCAGTACTTC.

This sequence joins TRBV29-1 and TRBJ1-1; D call uncertain. Trimming removed 5 bases from V and 3 bases from J, with 7 bases in between. CDR1 is SQVTM, CDR2 ANQGSEA, per germline. The CDR3 covers 11 residues. The CDR3 region is CSVRRDTEAFF. DNA of the CDR3: TGCAGCGTTCGCCGGGACACTGAAGCTTTCTTT.

The rearrangement links TRBV10-3 to TRBJ2-3; D is unresolved. Trimming stripped 7 bases from V and 4 bases from J, with 18 bases between. Per germline, CDR1 ENHRY and CDR2 SYGVKD. The CDR3 loop spans 15 amino acids. CDR3 in amino acids: CAITKGTPLADTQYF. The CDR3 DNA sequence: TGTGCCATCACCAAGGGAACACCTCTTGCAGATACGCAGTATTTT.

This chain links TRBV27 with TRBJ1-6; a weak D match, TRBD1 (6 bases). The CDR3 is 15 amino acids. The V end lost 6 bases, the J end lost 7 bases, and 16 bases lay between the germline ends. Germline lookup yields CDR1 MNHEY and CDR2 SMNVEV (reference sequence). The CDR3 region is CASRTGANVNSPLHF. DNA for the CDR3: TGTGCCAGCAGGACAGGAGCAAATGTGAATTCACCCCTCCACTTT.

This clone was detected only a few times. The gene calls are TRBV6-4 and TRBJ1-2; 7 positions agree with TRBD1. The CDR3 consists of 15 residues. CDR1 and CDR2 from the germline V gene are MRHNA and SNTAGT. Trimming at V came to 4 bases and at J to 0 bases, leaving 5 bases not matched to a gene. The CDR3 region has the DNA TGTGCCAGCAGTGCGCAACAGGGGCCTAACTATGGCTACACCTTC. It is translated as CASSAQQGPNYGYTF.

This rearrangement joins TRBV18 to TRBJ1-1; the D is unclear. Deletions cut 6 bases from V and 11 bases from J, with 16 bases between. Germline V gene sequence: CDR1 KGHSH, CDR2 LQKENI. There are 12 residues in the CDR3. The CDR3 bases are TGTGCCAGCTCCGACGTGGGCCGGGAGGCTTTCTTT. It codes for CASSDVGREAFF.

The chain has TRBV5-1 and TRBJ2-1, with D perhaps TRBD2 (6 bases). V lost 7 bases and J lost 9, with 23 bases in between. This CDR3 has 15 amino acids. Germline V lookup: CDR1 SGHRS, CDR2 YFSETQ. DNA for the CDR3: TGCGCCAGCGCAGGACTACCAACCGCTACAGCTGAGCAGTTCTTC. It translates to CASAGLPTATAEQFF.

The chain couples TRBV3-1 (or the pseudogene TRBV3-2) to TRBJ2-3; 10 bases are shared with TRBD2. Germline lookup yields CDR1 LGHDT and CDR2 YNNKEL (reference sequence). CDR3 size: 16 residues. The V segment lost 3 bases and the J segment 2 bases; nucleotides outside the gene matches: 5. The CDR3 DNA reads TGTGCCAGCAGCCATTCCCTAGCGGGGGCCACAGATACGCAGTATTTT. Its protein is CASSHSLAGATDTQYF.

This rearrangement joins TRBV9 to TRBJ2-1; a possible D gene is TRBD2 (5 bases). V lost 2 bases and J 2 bases, leaving 11 bases between the germline ends. This CDR3 has 15 residues. Germline V gene data show CDR1 as SGDLS and CDR2 as YYNGEE. The CDR3 protein is CASSVETTAYNEQFF. Written as DNA, the CDR3 is TGTGCCAGCAGCGTCGAGACTACCGCCTACAATGAGCAGTTCTTC. Full variable domain (missing parts from reference TRBV9 and TRBJ2-1): DSGVTQTPKHLITATGQRVTLRCSPRSGDLSVYWYQQSLDQGLQFLIQYYNGEERAKGNILERFSAQQFPDLHSELNLSSLELGDSALYFCASSVETTAYNEQFFGPGTRLTVL.

As DNA, the CDR3 is TGTGCCACCAGTGATTTGGCTTCTGAGCAGTTCTTC. It translates to CATSDLASEQFF. This sequence joins TRBV24-1 and TRBJ2-1; D unclear. The CDR3 length is 12 residues. The V end was cut by 0 bases, the J end by 9 bases, with 5 bases between. Per germline, CDR1 KGHDR and CDR2 SFDVKD.

The table lists this clone with a few counts. The gene calls are TRBV30 and TRBJ2-2; tentative D call: TRBD1 (5 bases). Between the trimmed V and J ends, which lost 5 bases and 0 bases, there was a span of 10 bases. This CDR3 is built from 14 residues. Germline V gene sequence: CDR1 GTSNPN, CDR2 SVGIG (reference sequence). The CDR3 protein is CAWSTGSNTGELFF. CDR3 DNA: TGTGCCTGGTCTACAGGCTCGAACACCGGGGAGCTGTTTTTT.

V is TRBV7-9 and J is TRBJ1-3; TRBD1 agrees at 9 bases. This CDR3 comprises 18 residues. The junction had 14 bases not matched to a gene; V was cut back by 5 bases and J by 3 bases. From germline, CDR1 is SEHNR and CDR2 FQNEAQ (reference sequence). The CDR3 DNA follows: TGTGCCAGCAGCCACGATCGGACAGGGGCCTCGTTTGGAAACACCATATATTTT. Its protein is CASSHDRTGASFGNTIYF.

The chain is built from TRBV19 and TRBJ1-1; 8 positions match TRBD1. Germline loops: CDR1 LNHDA, CDR2 SQIVND (reference sequence). CDR3 size: 14 residues. V lost 4 bases, J lost 3 bases, and 4 bases stayed unmatched. CDR3 bases: TGTGCCAGTAGTACCGCAGGGGGCTACACTGAAGCTTTCTTT. Translated: CASSTAGGYTEAFF.

The chain has TRBV5-1 and TRBJ2-2, with a tentative D call TRBD2 (5 bases). The V gene lost 1 base and the J gene lost 3 bases, with 22 bases spanning the gap. Germline V gene sequence: CDR1 SGHRS, CDR2 YFSETQ. The CDR3 has 19 residues. The CDR3 nucleotides read TGCGCCAGCAGCTTGTTCCCCCTCGGAGGAAGGGCGGACACCGGGGAGCTGTTTTTT. Encoded protein: CASSLFPLGGRADTGELFF.

The gene calls are TRBV27 and TRBJ1-5; D ambiguous. Germline CDR1 reads MNHEY; CDR2 reads SMNVEV (reference sequence). CDR3 size: 13 residues. Trimming removed 4 bases at V and 3 bases at J, with 7 bases between. CDR3 loop: CASSWGHNQPQHF. DNA of the CDR3: TGTGCCAGCAGTTGGGGTCACAATCAGCCCCAGCATTTT.

The chain employs TRBV9 and TRBJ2-7; 7 nucleotides agree with TRBD1. This CDR3 has 16 residues. Per the germline V gene, CDR1 is SGDLS and CDR2 is YYNGEE. V lost 2 bases, J lost 3 bases, and 11 bases stayed unmatched. The CDR3 nucleotides read TGTGCCAGCAGCGTGGGCTACGGGACAGCCGTCTACGAGCAGTACTTC. Translated, it gives CASSVGYGTAVYEQYF.

The chain joins TRBV2 to TRBJ2-7, with D tentatively TRBD2 (6 bases). CDR1 is SNHLY and CDR2 is FYNNEI in the germline V gene. CDR3 length equals 11 residues. The ends were cut back, 4 bases at V and 12 bases at J, with 13 bases in the middle. The CDR3 is CASSVGGKSYF. CDR3 nucleotide sequence: TGTGCCAGCAGTGTTGGGGGGAAGTCGTACTTC.

This chain uses TRBV24-1 with TRBJ2-3, with a weak D call TRBD1 (5 bases). CDR1 is KGHDR, CDR2 SFDVKD, per germline. V was shortened by 2 bases and J by 1 base, with 12 bases between the two germline ends. The CDR3 is 16 residues long. DNA of the CDR3: TGTGCCACCAGTGATTCTTCTCCCAGGGGCACAGATACGCAGTATTTT. This translates into CATSDSSPRGTDTQYF.